This passage covers 29 T cell receptor beta chains from one sample sequenced in a study of Ad26.COV2.S vaccination and SARS-CoV-2 variants (dated by TCRdb to about 2021). The method behind the library was the immunoSEQ multiplex PCR assay. TCRdb provides this immuneACCESS table in a form limited to in-frame rearrangements. Some clones are lacking; in checked studies, under half of them reflect an unresolved V gene, and why the rest are absent is not known. Here the sample has about 350,000 clones; around 83% occur a single time. About 3.5% of the sample rests with the top ten. In the paper's terms, the treatment or condition label means: some 19 received Ad26.COV2.S at low or high dose, single or two shots; 5 received placebo; per-sample allocation not given. For vaccine and placebo recipients, repertoires were sequenced using samples collected on day 63 after the first injection. The sequenced sample was peripheral blood, obtained in a trial of Ad26.COV2.S vaccine versus placebo. The origin of the receptors is a person aged 18-60 years who received the Ad26.COV2.S COVID-19 vaccine or a placebo.

The chain joins TRBV30 to TRBJ1-1; D gene ambiguous. V was pared by 1 base and J by 7 bases, with 10 bases between. CDR1 GTSNPN and CDR2 SVGIG come from the germline V gene (reference sequence). CDR3 length: 12 amino acids. The CDR3 is CAWSARGHEAFF. The DNA for the CDR3 is TGTGCCTGGAGTGCACGAGGGCATGAAGCTTTCTTT.

The chain uses TRBV15 and TRBJ1-4, with 8 bases lining up with TRBD1. The length of the CDR3 is 14 residues. The junction had 5 bases not matched to a gene; V was cut back by 1 base and J by 10 bases. Germline-derived CDR1 and CDR2 are LNHNV and YYDKDF (reference sequence). CDR3 sequence: CATSRVSGGGKLFF. In nucleotides, the CDR3 is TGTGCCACCAGCAGAGTATCAGGGGGCGGAAAACTGTTTTTT.

In regard to this clone: Sequence at one end of the junction differs from germline and may be a read error. The DNA of the CDR3 is TGTGCCAGCACCCATGACTCCTCCGAGCAGTACTTC. This encodes CASTHDSSEQYF. The chain is built from TRBV6-5 and TRBJ2-7; D uncertain. The CDR3 runs to 12 residues. Germline V gene sequence: CDR1 MNHEY, CDR2 SVGAGI.

The V and J genes are TRBV18 and TRBJ2-3; 13 bases fit TRBD2. The J segment lost 8 bases and the V segment lost 6 bases, leaving 5 bases of the junction unmatched. The CDR3 runs 14 residues. The germline V gene encodes CDR1 KGHSH and CDR2 LQKENI. CDR3 DNA sequence: TGTGCCAGCTCCGGACTAGCGGGAGAGGTTACGCAGTATTTT. Amino acid sequence: CASSGLAGEVTQYF. Together with reference TRBV18 and TRBJ2-3, the CDR3 gives the full variable domain: NAGVMQNPRHLVRRRGQEARLRCSPMKGHSHVYWYRQLPEEGLKFMVYLQKENIIDESGMPKERFSAEFPKEGPSILRIQQVVRGDSAAYFCASSGLAGEVTQYFGPGTRLTVL.

This clone occurred a few times. This chain links TRBV2 with TRBJ1-5; D uncertain. The ends were cut back, 6 bases at V and 0 bases at J, with 9 bases in the middle. The germline V gene has CDR1 SNHLY and CDR2 FYNNEI. CDR3 length equals 14 residues. The CDR3 loop reads CASRSSYSNQPQHF. The CDR3 bases are TGTGCCAGCAGGAGTTCCTATAGCAATCAGCCCCAGCATTTT.

This clone was detected only a few times. The V and J genes are TRBV6-4 and TRBJ2-6, with D unresolved. CDR1 is MRHNA, CDR2 SNTAGT, per germline. V dropped 0 bases and J dropped 0 bases, with 6 bases sitting between them. This CDR3 contains 16 residues. CDR3 sequence reads: CASSDSGSSGANVLTF. The DNA for the CDR3 is TGTGCCAGCAGTGACTCGGGTAGCTCTGGGGCCAACGTCCTGACTTTC.

This clone was picked up one time. The rearrangement links TRBV12-3 or TRBV12-4 to TRBJ2-1; D gene unclear. Trimming took off 3 bases at V and 7 bases at J, with 7 bases between the two ends. The CDR3 spans 12 residues. For the CDR3, the DNA is TGTGCCAGCAGTTTTGCGCGGAATGAGCAGTTCTTC. Its protein product is CASSFARNEQFF.

The genes are TRBV7-9 and TRBJ1-3; no definite D call. Germline CDR1 and CDR2: SEHNR and FQNEAQ (reference sequence). V was pared by 5 bases and J by 0 bases, with 17 bases between. This CDR3 spans 17 amino acids. The CDR3 coding sequence is TGTGCCAGCAGCCGACTGGCACCACGGGACTCTGGAAACACCATATATTTT. It codes for CASSRLAPRDSGNTIYF.

J is TRBJ2-7 and V is TRBV27, with D tentatively TRBD2 (6 bases). V was clipped by 7 bases and J by 4 bases, with 20 bases between them. This CDR3 contains 15 residues. Looked up from germline, CDR1 is MNHEY and CDR2 is SMNVEV (reference sequence). The CDR3 loop is CASISTGSGRYEQYF. The CDR3 DNA sequence: TGTGCCAGCATTAGTACCGGGAGTGGAAGGTACGAGCAGTACTTC.

The chain couples TRBV10-3 to TRBJ2-7; 8 bases are a match to TRBD1. CDR3 length: 14 amino acids. CDR1 ENHRY and CDR2 SYGVKD come from the germline V gene. With 9 bases clipped from V and 1 base from J, the junction kept 8 bases outside the gene matches. CDR3 coding DNA: TGTGCCATACGGCGACAGGGGCCATCCTACGAGCAGTACTTC. Protein sequence: CAIRRQGPSYEQYF.

The chain has TRBV7-6 and TRBJ1-1; D might be TRBD1 (6 bases). V was shortened by 5 bases and J by 4 bases, with 17 bases between the two germline ends. Germline V gene lookup returns CDR1 SGHVS and CDR2 FNYEAQ. This CDR3 has 15 residues. The CDR3 region is CASSPSSGVSTEAFF. The CDR3 coding sequence is TGTGCCAGCAGCCCAAGCTCAGGGGTTAGCACTGAAGCTTTCTTT.

This clone was observed a single time. The chain is built from TRBV7-9 and TRBJ2-1, with 10 bases lining up with TRBD2. The CDR3 spans 17 residues. The germline V gene has CDR1 SEHNR and CDR2 FQNEAQ (reference sequence). V trimming: 5 bases; J trimming: 7 bases; junction bases outside the gene matches: 14. The CDR3 here is CASSPLGSGGARNEQFF. DNA for the CDR3: TGTGCCAGCAGCCCCCTGGGCAGCGGGGGGGCGAGGAATGAGCAGTTCTTC.

V gene TRBV7-9 combines with J gene TRBJ2-5; no clear D. V lost 0 bases to trimming and J lost 4 bases, with 3 bases between them. The CDR3 loop spans 12 amino acids. Per the germline V gene, CDR1 is SEHNR and CDR2 is FQNEAQ (reference sequence). The DNA for the CDR3 is TGTGCCAGCAGCTTAGCCCCAGAGACCCAGTACTTC. This codes for CASSLAPETQYF.

This sequence joins TRBV27 and TRBJ2-5; D uncertain. CDR1 is MNHEY and CDR2 is SMNVEV in the germline V gene (reference sequence). V shed 0 bases and J shed 4 bases, with 3 bases lying between them. CDR3 length equals 12 residues. CDR3 bases: TGTGCCAGCAGTTTATCAGGAGAGACCCAGTACTTC. It translates to CASSLSGETQYF.

This chain uses TRBV9 with TRBJ2-3, with a weak D call TRBD1 (6 bases). Germline values: CDR1 SGDLS, CDR2 YYNGEE. There are 15 residues in the CDR3. Trimming took 4 bases from V and 0 from J, leaving 12 bases between them. CDR3 bases: TGTGCCAGCAGCCCCGTAGGACAGAGCACAGATACGCAGTATTTT. It encodes CASSPVGQSTDTQYF.

This clone showed up just once. This chain connects TRBV28 to TRBJ1-2; no definite D call. Trimming took off 2 bases at V and 2 bases at J, with 9 bases between the two ends. CDR3 length equals 14 residues. CDR1 and CDR2 from the germline V gene are MDHEN and SYDVKM. The CDR3: CASSLEDLNYGYTF. The CDR3 DNA reads as TGTGCCAGCAGTTTAGAGGACCTGAACTATGGCTACACCTTC.

The chain is built from TRBV7-9 and TRBJ2-3, with TRBD1 identical over 9 bases. The V and J ends lost 2 bases and 6 bases, in that order; junction bases with no gene match: 9. Germline loops: CDR1 SEHNR, CDR2 FQNEAQ (reference sequence). This CDR3 is built from 16 residues. CDR3 region: CASSLRGQGNFDTQYF. CDR3 coding DNA: TGTGCCAGCAGCTTAAGGGGACAGGGTAATTTCGATACGCAGTATTTT.

This clone has more than one count but fewer than ten. The chain combines TRBV5-6 with TRBJ2-7, with 8 nucleotides matching TRBD1. The V and J ends lost 4 bases and 6 bases, in that order; junction bases with no gene match: 6. Germline CDR1 is SGHDT and CDR2 is YYEEEE. The CDR3 has 13 residues. CDR3 protein: CASSAQDRGEQYF. DNA for the CDR3: TGTGCCAGCAGCGCACAAGACAGGGGCGAGCAGTACTTC.

The rearrangement uses TRBV5-1 and TRBJ2-5; either TRBD1 or TRBD2 may supply D (5 bases each). The V end lost 0 bases, the J end lost 5 bases, and 14 bases lay between the germline ends. Germline values: CDR1 SGHRS, CDR2 YFSETQ. CDR3 length: 15 amino acids. Written as DNA, the CDR3 is TGCGCCAGCAGCTTGGGTTCGGGGCCCCGGGAGACCCAGTACTTC. It yields the protein CASSLGSGPRETQYF.

This clone was recorded only once. The rearrangement links TRBV3-1 (or the pseudogene TRBV3-2) to TRBJ2-7, with TRBD1 matching 11 bases. This CDR3 is built from 17 residues. Germline CDR1 LGHDT, CDR2 YNNKEL (reference sequence). The trim removed 1 base at V and 7 bases at J, leaving 12 bases unmatched. CDR3 sequence: CASSQVLWDRGIGEQYF. Written as DNA, the CDR3 is TGTGCCAGCAGCCAAGTTCTATGGGACAGGGGGATTGGGGAGCAGTACTTC.

The chain combines TRBV6-4 with TRBJ2-5; unclear D gene. Per the germline V gene, CDR1 is MRHNA and CDR2 is SNTAGT. V was trimmed by 6 bases and J by 4 bases, leaving 9 bases between them. This CDR3 spans 12 amino acids. CDR3 in amino acids: CASRQTGETQYF. CDR3 in DNA: TGTGCCAGCAGACAAACTGGAGAGACCCAGTACTTC.

This clone was recorded once. The rearrangement uses TRBV29-1 and TRBJ1-1; D remains ambiguous. Trimming removed 5 bases at V and 2 bases at J, with 18 bases between. The V gene's germline CDR1 is SQVTM and CDR2 ANQGSEA. The CDR3 consists of 15 residues. This CDR3 reads CSVSFGLRENTEAFF. The CDR3 DNA follows: TGCAGCGTTTCATTTGGGCTGCGGGAAAACACTGAAGCTTTCTTT.

This rearrangement joins TRBV18 to TRBJ2-2, with 9 positions matching TRBD2. CDR3 length: 16 amino acids. With V trimmed by 3 bases and J by 5 bases, 7 bases remained unmatched. Per germline, CDR1 KGHSH and CDR2 LQKENI. CDR3 sequence: CASSPPGLALTGELFF. The DNA of the CDR3 is TGTGCCAGCTCACCCCCCGGACTAGCGTTAACCGGGGAGCTGTTTTTT.

This clone has a single count. CDR3 DNA sequence: TGTGCCAGCAGCTCAACAGGGGGTCCTAACTATGGCTACACCTTC. The encoded protein is CASSSTGGPNYGYTF. The rearrangement joins TRBV6-2 or TRBV6-3 to TRBJ1-2; 8 nucleotides match TRBD1. Germline lookup yields CDR1 MNHEY and CDR2 SVGEGT. Unmatched junction bases numbered 6, after V lost 6 bases and J lost 0 bases. The CDR3 totals 15 residues.

The chain uses TRBV9 and TRBJ1-1; D is uncertain. The CDR3 is 16 amino acids. Germline V gives CDR1 SGDLS, CDR2 YYNGEE. V lost 0 bases and J 2 bases, leaving 14 bases between the germline ends. CDR3 in amino acids: CASSVGSRQENTEAFF. The CDR3 DNA follows: TGTGCCAGCAGCGTAGGGTCACGGCAGGAAAACACTGAAGCTTTCTTT. Together with reference TRBV9 and TRBJ1-1, the CDR3 gives the full variable domain: DSGVTQTPKHLITATGQRVTLRCSPRSGDLSVYWYQQSLDQGLQFLIQYYNGEERAKGNILERFSAQQFPDLHSELNLSSLELGDSALYFCASSVGSRQENTEAFFGQGTRLTVV.

The gene calls are TRBV15 and TRBJ1-1, with a weak D call TRBD1 (6 bases). Trimming shortened V by 5 bases and J by 4 bases, and 14 bases separated the two germline ends. The CDR3 covers 14 residues. Germline V CDR1 and CDR2: LNHNV, YYDKDF (reference sequence). The CDR3 bases are TGTGCCACCAGCGCAGAACAGGGCTTCACTGAAGCTTTCTTT. Translation: CATSAEQGFTEAFF.

The chain has TRBV2 and TRBJ2-1; 7 bases match TRBD2. Germline CDR1 is SNHLY and CDR2 is FYNNEI. CDR3 length: 16 amino acids. The ends lost 7 bases at V and 4 bases at J; junction bases unmatched: 13. The CDR3 sequence: CASTGPLAAIYNEQFF. The CDR3 nucleotides read TGTGCCAGCACCGGCCCGCTAGCGGCAATTTACAATGAGCAGTTCTTC.

The genes are TRBV24-1 and TRBJ1-2; D is uncertain. Per the germline V gene, CDR1 is KGHDR and CDR2 is SFDVKD. This CDR3 spans 14 amino acids. V shed 3 bases and J shed 8 bases, with 15 bases lying between them. This chain's CDR3 is CATSDPGRAPGYTF. The CDR3 DNA sequence: TGTGCCACCAGTGATCCGGGGAGGGCCCCGGGCTACACCTTC.

The chain combines TRBV2 with TRBJ1-3; no definite D call. The CDR3 extends over 14 amino acids. Germline V gene sequence: CDR1 SNHLY, CDR2 FYNNEI. V was clipped by 6 bases and J by 7 bases, with 16 bases between them. The CDR3 nucleotides are TGTGCCAGCAGCCCCTGGACGGAGGAGAACACCATATATTTT. Translated, it gives CASSPWTEENTIYF.